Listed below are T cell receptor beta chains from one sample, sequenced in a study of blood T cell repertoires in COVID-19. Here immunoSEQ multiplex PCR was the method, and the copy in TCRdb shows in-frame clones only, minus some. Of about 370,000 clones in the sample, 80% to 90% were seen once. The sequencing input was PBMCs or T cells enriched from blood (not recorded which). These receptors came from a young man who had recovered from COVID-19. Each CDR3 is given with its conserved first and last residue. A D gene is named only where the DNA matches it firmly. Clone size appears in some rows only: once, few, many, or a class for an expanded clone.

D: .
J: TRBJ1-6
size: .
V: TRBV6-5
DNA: TGTGCCAGCAGGCCCGGATCCGGGAATTCACCCCTCCACTTT
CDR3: CASRPGSGNSPLHF

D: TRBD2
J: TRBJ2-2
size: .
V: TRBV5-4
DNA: TGTGCCAGCAGCCCTGGAGCGGGAGGGCCGCCAACCGGGGAGCTGTTTTTT
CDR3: CASSPGAGGPPTGELFF

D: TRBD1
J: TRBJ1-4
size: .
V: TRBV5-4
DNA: TGTGCCAGCAGCTTGGGACAGGGCTATAGTGAAAAACTGTTTTTT
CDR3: CASSLGQGYSEKLFF

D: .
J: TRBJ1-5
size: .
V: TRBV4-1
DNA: TGCGCCAGCAGCCAAGATCTAGGGGCAGGAGCAGGGGGCAATCAGCCCCAGCATTTT
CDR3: CASSQDLGAGAGGNQPQHF

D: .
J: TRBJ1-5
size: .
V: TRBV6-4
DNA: TGTGCCAGCACACAGGGAAACAATCAGCCCCAGCATTTT
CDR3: CASTQGNNQPQHF

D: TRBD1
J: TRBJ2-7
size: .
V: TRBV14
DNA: TGTGCCAGCAGCCAATCGACAGGGTACGGGACCTACGACGAGCAGTACTTC
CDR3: CASSQSTGYGTYDEQYF

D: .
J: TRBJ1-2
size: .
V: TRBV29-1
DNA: TGCAGCGCACCCTCAGGGACTGGCGGCTACACCTTC
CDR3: CSAPSGTGGYTF

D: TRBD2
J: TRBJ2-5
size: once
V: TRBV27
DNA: TGTGCCAGCAGCTCAGCCGGGGGGGTGGGGACCCAGTACTTC
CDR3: CASSSAGGVGTQYF

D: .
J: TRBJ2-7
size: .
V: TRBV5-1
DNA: TGCGCCAGCAGCTTGGTAACAGGAAACTCCTACGAGCAGTACTTC
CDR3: CASSLVTGNSYEQYF

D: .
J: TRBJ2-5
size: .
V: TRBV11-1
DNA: TGTGCCAGCAGCTTGTTTCGGGGCCAAGAGACCCAGTACTTC
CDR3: CASSLFRGQETQYF

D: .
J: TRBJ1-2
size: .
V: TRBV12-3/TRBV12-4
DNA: TGTGCCAGCAGGATCCAGACAGGTGGCTACACCTTC
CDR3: CASRIQTGGYTF

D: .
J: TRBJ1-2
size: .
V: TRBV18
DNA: TGTGCCAGCTCACCGGCCAGCCAGGGTGGTTTTTATGGCTACACCTTC
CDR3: CASSPASQGGFYGYTF

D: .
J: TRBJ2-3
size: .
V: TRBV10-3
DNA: TGTGCCATCTCGGGGGCGGGAGTATCTACAGATACGCAGTATTTT
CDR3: CAISGAGVSTDTQYF

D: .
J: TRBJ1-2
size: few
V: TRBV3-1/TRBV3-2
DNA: TGTGCCAGCAGCCAAGAGTTCGGCAGGGATGGCTATGGCTACACCTTC
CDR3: CASSQEFGRDGYGYTF

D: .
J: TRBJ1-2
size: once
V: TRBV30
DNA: TGTGCCTGGAATAGTCTGTATTTGGACAGTAGGGACTATGGCTACACCTTC
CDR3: CAWNSLYLDSRDYGYTF

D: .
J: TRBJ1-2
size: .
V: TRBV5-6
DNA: TGTGCCAGCAGCTTAGAGACAGGTTTCAACTATGGCTACACCTTC
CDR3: CASSLETGFNYGYTF

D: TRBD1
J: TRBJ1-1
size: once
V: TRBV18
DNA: TGTGCCAGCTCACCTCCGGGACAGAGGATCATGAACACTGAAGCTTTCTTT
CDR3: CASSPPGQRIMNTEAFF

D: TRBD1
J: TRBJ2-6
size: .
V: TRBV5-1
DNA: TGCGCCAGCAGCTTGGCGGGACAGGGCCACTCTGGGGCCAACGTCCTGACTTTC
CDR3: CASSLAGQGHSGANVLTF

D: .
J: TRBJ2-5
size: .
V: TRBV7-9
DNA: TGTGCCAGCAGCTCCAGTGGCGGAACCCAAGAGACCCAGTACTTC
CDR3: CASSSSGGTQETQYF

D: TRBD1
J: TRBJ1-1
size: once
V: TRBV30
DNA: TGTGCCTGGAGTAGTACGCGACAGGGAGTTGGAGCTTTCTTT
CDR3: CAWSSTRQGVGAFF

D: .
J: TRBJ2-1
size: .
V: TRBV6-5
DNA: TGTGCCATACAGGCGCGAATTACTTACAATGAGCAGTTCTTC
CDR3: CAIQARITYNEQFF

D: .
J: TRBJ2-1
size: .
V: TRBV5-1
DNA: TGCGCCAGCAGCTTGGTACAGGTGGAAGGTGAGCAGTTCTTC
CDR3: CASSLVQVEGEQFF

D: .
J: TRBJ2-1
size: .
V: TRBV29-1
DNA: TGCAGCGTTGAATTGGCTAGCTCCTACAATGAGCAGTTCTTC
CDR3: CSVELASSYNEQFF

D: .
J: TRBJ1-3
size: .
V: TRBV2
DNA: TGTGCCAGCAGTGAAGAGGGACACAAATTCTCTGGAAACACCATATATTTT
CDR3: CASSEEGHKFSGNTIYF

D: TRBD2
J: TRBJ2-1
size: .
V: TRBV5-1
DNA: TGCGCCAGCAGCGGGACTAGCGGGTCCTACAATGAGCAGTTCTTC
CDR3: CASSGTSGSYNEQFF

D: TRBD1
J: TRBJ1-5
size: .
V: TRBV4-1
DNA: TGCGCCAGCAGCCAAGACTTTATTGCCGGGACAGGTAATCAGCCCCAGCATTTT
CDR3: CASSQDFIAGTGNQPQHF

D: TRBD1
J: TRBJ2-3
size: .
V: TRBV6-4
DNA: TGTGCCAGCAGTCTTACCGGGACAGGGCCTTTTGTAAGGTATTTT
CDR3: CASSLTGTGPFVRYF

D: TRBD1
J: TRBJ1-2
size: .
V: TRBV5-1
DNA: TGCGCCAGCAGCTTGTGGGGACAGAGTGAAGAAGGCTACACCTTC
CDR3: CASSLWGQSEEGYTF

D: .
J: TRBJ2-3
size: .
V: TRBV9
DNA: TGTGCCAGCAGCGGACGAGGAATTTCTGATACGCAGTATTTT
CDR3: CASSGRGISDTQYF

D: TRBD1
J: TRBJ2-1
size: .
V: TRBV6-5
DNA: TGTGCCAGCAGTTACAGCAGGGGGTTATACAATGAGCAGTTCTTC
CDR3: CASSYSRGLYNEQFF

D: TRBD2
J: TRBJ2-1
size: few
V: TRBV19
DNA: TGTGCCAGTAGTACTAGCGGGAGTGAGCAGTTCTTC
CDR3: CASSTSGSEQFF

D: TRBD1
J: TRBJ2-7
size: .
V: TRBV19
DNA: TGTGCCACCTCCGGACAGGGGCTTTACTACGAGCAGTACTTC
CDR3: CATSGQGLYYEQYF

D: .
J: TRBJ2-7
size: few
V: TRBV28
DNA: TGTGCCAGCAGTTTAATCACAGAAATACCTCCAATGGGTAAAAGCTACGAGCAGTACTTC
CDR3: CASSLITEIPPMGKSYEQYF

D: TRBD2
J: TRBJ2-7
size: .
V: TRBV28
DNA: TGTGCCAGCAGTTTCGGGGGGGCCTCCTACGAGCAGTACTTC
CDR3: CASSFGGASYEQYF

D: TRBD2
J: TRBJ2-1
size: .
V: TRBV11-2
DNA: TGTGCCAGCAGCTCTATAGCGGGAGGGCCGAACAATGAGCAGTTCTTC
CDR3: CASSSIAGGPNNEQFF

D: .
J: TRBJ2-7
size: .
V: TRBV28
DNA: TGTGCCAGCAGTTCCGGAGGGGCGGCCACCTACGAGCAGTACTTC
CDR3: CASSSGGAATYEQYF

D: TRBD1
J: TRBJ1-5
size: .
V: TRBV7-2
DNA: TGTGCCAGCAGCCCTACAGGGGGCCCCCATCAGCCCCAGCATTTT
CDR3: CASSPTGGPHQPQHF

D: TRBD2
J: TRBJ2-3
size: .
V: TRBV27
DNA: TGTGCCAGCAGTGCCAGGGGTAGCGGGGGGGGAAGCACAGATACGCAGTATTTT
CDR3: CASSARGSGGGSTDTQYF

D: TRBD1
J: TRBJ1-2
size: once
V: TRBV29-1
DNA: TGCAGCGGTGGGACAGGGATCTATGGCTACACCTTC
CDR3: CSGGTGIYGYTF

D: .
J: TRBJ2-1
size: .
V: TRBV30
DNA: TGTGCCTGGAGTGTCAGGGGAAAATACAATGAGCAGTTCTTC
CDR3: CAWSVRGKYNEQFF

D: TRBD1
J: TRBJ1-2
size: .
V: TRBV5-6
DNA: TGTGCCAGCACCATACGACAGGGTAAAGGCTACACCTTC
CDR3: CASTIRQGKGYTF

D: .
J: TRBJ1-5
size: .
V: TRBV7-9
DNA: TGTGCCAGCACCACCACTGAGTCCCAGCCCCAGCATTTT
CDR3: CASTTTESQPQHF

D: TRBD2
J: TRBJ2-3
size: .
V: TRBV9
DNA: TGTGCCAGCAGCCACCGGACTAGCAAGACGCAGTATTTT
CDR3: CASSHRTSKTQYF

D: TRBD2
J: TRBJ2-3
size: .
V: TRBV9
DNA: TGTGCCAGCAGCGCCCATAGCGGGAGGGCCAAAGATACGCAGTATTTT
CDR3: CASSAHSGRAKDTQYF

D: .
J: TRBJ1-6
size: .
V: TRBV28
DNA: TGTGCCAGCAGTTTAACAGGGCTGGAATCACCCCTCCACTTT
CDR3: CASSLTGLESPLHF

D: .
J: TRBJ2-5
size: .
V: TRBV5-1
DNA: TGCGCCAGCAGCTTGGGGGCAGGGCCCCAAGAGACCCAGTACTTC
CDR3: CASSLGAGPQETQYF

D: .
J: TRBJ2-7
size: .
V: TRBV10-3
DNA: TGTGCCATCAGTGATTCCGTCGACGAGCAGTACTTC
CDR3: CAISDSVDEQYF

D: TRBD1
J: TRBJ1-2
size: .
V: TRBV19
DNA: TGTGCCAGTAGTAATCCGGGACAGGGGGTGTATGGCTACACCTTC
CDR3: CASSNPGQGVYGYTF

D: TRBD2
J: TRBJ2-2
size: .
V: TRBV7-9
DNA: TGTGCCAGCAGCTCGACGGGACTAGCGGGCCCTACCGGGGAGCTGTTTTTT
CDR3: CASSSTGLAGPTGELFF

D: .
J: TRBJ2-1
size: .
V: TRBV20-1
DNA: TGCAGTGCTAGTCCTCTAGGCAATGAGCAGTTCTTC
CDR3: CSASPLGNEQFF

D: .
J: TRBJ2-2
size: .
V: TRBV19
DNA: TGTGCCAGTAGTATAGGAGGCCCCGGGGAGCTGTTTTTT
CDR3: CASSIGGPGELFF

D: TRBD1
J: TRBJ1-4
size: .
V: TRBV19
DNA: TGTGCCAGTCTTCGGACAGGAAACCTATTTGCAACTAATGAAAAACTGTTTTTT
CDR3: CASLRTGNLFATNEKLFF

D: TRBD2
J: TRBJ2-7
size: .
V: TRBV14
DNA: TGTGCCAGCAGCCCGAAAGGGACTAGCGGGAGGGCCGGGCAGTACTTC
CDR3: CASSPKGTSGRAGQYF

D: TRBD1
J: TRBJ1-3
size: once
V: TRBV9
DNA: TGTGCCAGCAGCGTTAAGGGGGCCGGAAACACCATATATTTT
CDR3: CASSVKGAGNTIYF

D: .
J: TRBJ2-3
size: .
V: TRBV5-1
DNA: TGCGCCAGCAGCGCGAATGGGACATTCGGCACAGATACGCAGTATTTT
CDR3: CASSANGTFGTDTQYF

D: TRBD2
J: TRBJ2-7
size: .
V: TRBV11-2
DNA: TGTGCCAGCAGCCAAGGACTAGCAGAGACCTACGAGCAGTACTTC
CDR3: CASSQGLAETYEQYF

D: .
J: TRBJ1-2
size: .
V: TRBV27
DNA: TGTGCCAGCAGTTGGGGACACCCTTCTAACTATGGCTACACCTTC
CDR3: CASSWGHPSNYGYTF